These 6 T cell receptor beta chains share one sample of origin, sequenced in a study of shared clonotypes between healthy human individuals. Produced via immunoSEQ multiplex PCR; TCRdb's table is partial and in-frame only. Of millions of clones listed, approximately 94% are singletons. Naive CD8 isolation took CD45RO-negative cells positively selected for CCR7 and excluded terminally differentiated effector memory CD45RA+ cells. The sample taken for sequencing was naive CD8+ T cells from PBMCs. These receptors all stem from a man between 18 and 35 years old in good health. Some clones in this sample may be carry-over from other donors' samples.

In DNA form, the CDR3 reads TGTGCCAGCTCACCCCGGGACAGAGCAAACACCGGGGAGCTGTTTTTT. Residues: CASSPRDRANTGELFF. V gene TRBV18 combines with J gene TRBJ2-2, with TRBD1 matching over 7 bases. CDR1 and CDR2 from the germline V gene are KGHSH and LQKENI. The CDR3 runs 16 residues. Trimming at V came to 3 bases and at J to 2 bases, leaving 6 bases not matched to a gene.

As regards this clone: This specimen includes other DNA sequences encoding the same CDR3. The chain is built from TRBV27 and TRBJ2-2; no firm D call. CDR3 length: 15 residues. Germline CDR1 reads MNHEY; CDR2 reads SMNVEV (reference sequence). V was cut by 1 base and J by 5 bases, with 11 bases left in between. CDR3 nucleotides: TGTGCCAGCAGTTTATTAGGGTTGGGAACCGGGGAGCTGTTTTTT. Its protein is CASSLLGLGTGELFF.

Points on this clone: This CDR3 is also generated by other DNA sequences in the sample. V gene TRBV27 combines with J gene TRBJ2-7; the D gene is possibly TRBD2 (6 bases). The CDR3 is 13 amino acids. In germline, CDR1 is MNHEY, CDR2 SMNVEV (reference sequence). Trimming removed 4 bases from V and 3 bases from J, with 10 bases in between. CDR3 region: CASSSGTHYEQYF. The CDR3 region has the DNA TGTGCCAGCAGTTCGGGGACTCACTACGAGCAGTACTTC.

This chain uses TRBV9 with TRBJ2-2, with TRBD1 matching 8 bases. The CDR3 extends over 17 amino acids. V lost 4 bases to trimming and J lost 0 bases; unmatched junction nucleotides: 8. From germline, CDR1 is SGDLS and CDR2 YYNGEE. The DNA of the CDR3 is TGTGCCAGCAGCCCCCCCAGGGACAGGCCGAACACCGGGGAGCTGTTTTTT. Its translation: CASSPPRDRPNTGELFF.

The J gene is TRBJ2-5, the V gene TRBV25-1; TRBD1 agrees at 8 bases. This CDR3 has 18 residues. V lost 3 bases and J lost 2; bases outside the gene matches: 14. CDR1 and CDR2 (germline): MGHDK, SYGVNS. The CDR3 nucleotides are TGTGCCAGCAGTGAGTTCGGCAGGGGGCCCCTATTACAAGAGACCCAGTACTTC. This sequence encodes CASSEFGRGPLLQETQYF. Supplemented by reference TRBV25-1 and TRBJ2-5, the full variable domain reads EADIYQTPRYLVIGTGKKITLECSQTMGHDKMYWYQQDPGMELHLIHYSYGVNSTEKGDLSSESTVSRIRTEHFPLTLESARPSHTSQYLCASSEFGRGPLLQETQYFGPGTRLLVL.

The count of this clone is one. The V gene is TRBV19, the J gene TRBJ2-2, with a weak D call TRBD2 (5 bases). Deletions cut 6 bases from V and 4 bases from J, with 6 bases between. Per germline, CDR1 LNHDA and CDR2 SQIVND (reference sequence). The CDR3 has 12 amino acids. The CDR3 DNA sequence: TGTGCCAGTAGCGGGATCACCGGGGAGCTGTTTTTT. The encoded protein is CASSGITGELFF.